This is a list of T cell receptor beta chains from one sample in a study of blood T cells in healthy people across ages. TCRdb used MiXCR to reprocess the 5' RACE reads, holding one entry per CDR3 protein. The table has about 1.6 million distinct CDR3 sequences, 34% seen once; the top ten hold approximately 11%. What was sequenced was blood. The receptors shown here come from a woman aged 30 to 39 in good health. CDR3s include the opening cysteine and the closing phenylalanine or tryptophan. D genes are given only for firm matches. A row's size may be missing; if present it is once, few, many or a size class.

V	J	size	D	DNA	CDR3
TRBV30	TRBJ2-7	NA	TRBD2	TGTGCCTGGAGTTTCGGACTAGCGGGACAGTACGAGCAGTACTTC	CAWSFGLAGQYEQYF
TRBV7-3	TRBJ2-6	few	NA	TGTGCCAGCAGTATAGGCTCTGGGGCCAACGTCCTGACTTTC	CASSIGSGANVLTF
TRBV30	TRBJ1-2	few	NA	TGTGCCTGGAGTGAGGGATACCCTAACTATGGCTACACCTTC	CAWSEGYPNYGYTF
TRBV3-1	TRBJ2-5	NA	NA	TGTGCCAGCAGCCAAGACTGGGGAGAAGAGACCCAGTACTTC	CASSQDWGEETQYF
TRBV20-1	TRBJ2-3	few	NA	TGCAGTGCTAGAGACAGGACAGTCCCCACAGATACGCAGTATTTT	CSARDRTVPTDTQYF
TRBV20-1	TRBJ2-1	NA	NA	TGCAGTGCTTCCACCAATGAGCAGTTCTTC	CSASTNEQFF
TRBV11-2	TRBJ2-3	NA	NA	TGTGCCAGCAGCTTTAGAAAGGGAAGCACAGATACGCAGTATTTT	CASSFRKGSTDTQYF
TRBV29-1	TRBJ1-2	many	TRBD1	TGCAGCGTTCATGACAGGGAGCGTATAGGCTACACCTTC	CSVHDRERIGYTF
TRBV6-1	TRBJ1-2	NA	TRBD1	TGTGCCAGCAGTCCGACAGGGCCTAGTGGCTACACCTTC	CASSPTGPSGYTF
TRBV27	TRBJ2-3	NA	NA	TGTGCCAGCAGTTTAAAGGGACGAATCGTGACGGGTCTGAGCACAGATACGCAGTATTTT	CASSLKGRIVTGLSTDTQYF
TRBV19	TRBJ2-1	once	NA	TGTGCCAGTAAGGAACAGAGTAGGTACAATGAGCAGTTCTTC	CASKEQSRYNEQFF
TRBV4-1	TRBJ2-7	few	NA	TGCGCCAGCAGCTACTTAGGGCCCAGCTCCTACGAGCAGTACTTC	CASSYLGPSSYEQYF
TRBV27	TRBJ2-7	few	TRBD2	TGTGCCAGCGGTTACCGTAGCGGGAGCGTCGGCGAGCAGTACTTC	CASGYRSGSVGEQYF
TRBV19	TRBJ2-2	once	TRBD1	TGTGCCAGTAGGATTACAGGGGGGAACACCGGGGAGCTGTTTTTT	CASRITGGNTGELFF
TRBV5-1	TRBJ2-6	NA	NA	TGCGCCAGCAGCGAACTTAACCCTGGGGCCAACGTCCTGACTTTC	CASSELNPGANVLTF
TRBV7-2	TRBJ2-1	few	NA	TGTGCCGGCAGCTTGGCTGGGTCAGTTTCCTACAATGAGCAGTTCTTC	CAGSLAGSVSYNEQFF
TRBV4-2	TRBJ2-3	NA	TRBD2	TGTGCCAGCAGCACCCGGACTAGCGGGGGTGGAGATACGCAGTATTTT	CASSTRTSGGGDTQYF
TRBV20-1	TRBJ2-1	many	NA	TGCAGTGCTACGCTTGACGGACTCAATGAGCAGTTCTTC	CSATLDGLNEQFF
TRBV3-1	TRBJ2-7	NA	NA	TGTGCCAGCAGCAGCCGGGACTCCTGGACCCCCTACGAGCAGTACTTC	CASSSRDSWTPYEQYF
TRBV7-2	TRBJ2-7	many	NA	TGTGCCAGCAGCTTTCACCGGGGGCTCTCCTACGAGCAGTACTTC	CASSFHRGLSYEQYF
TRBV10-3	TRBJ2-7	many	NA	TGTGCCTTGGGCTCCTCTAAGAACGAGCAGTACTTC	CALGSSKNEQYF
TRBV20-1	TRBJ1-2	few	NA	TGCAGTGCTCTCCCACCACACAGCAACTATGGCTACACCTTC	CSALPPHSNYGYTF
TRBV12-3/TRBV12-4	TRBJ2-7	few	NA	TGTGCCAGCAGTTTTGGCAGATCCTACAAGCAGTACTTC	CASSFGRSYKQYF